This T cell receptor (beta chain) was captured in a study of cytomegalovirus exposure and HLA in healthy donors. Vbeta (60) and Jbeta (13) primers were used in the PCR. Assay used: immunoSEQ multiplex PCR; TCRdb lists only in-frame clones, some missing. The clone table shows roughly 200,000 clones, with the ten largest holding 6.5%. Germline V gene sequence: CDR1 GTSNPN, CDR2 SVGIG (reference sequence). The CDR3 loop spans 11 amino acids. The chain couples TRBV30 to TRBJ2-2, with 8 bases aligning to TRBD2. The sequenced material came from PBMCs. The sequence came from a man younger than 45 in good health and CMV-seronegative. The CDR3 coding sequence is TGTACTAGCGGGAACACCGGGGAGCTGTTTTTT. It codes for CTSGNTGELFF.